This T cell receptor (beta chain) is drawn from a study of blood T cell repertoires in COVID-19. Sequencing was performed with immunoSEQ multiplex PCR; in TCRdb, only in-frame clones are kept and a portion is missing. The data contain some 66,000 clones, roughly nine tenths of them singletons. This clonotype was sampled from a human donor in a cohort sampled during active COVID-19. Sequencing was carried out using peripheral blood.

CDR3 DNA sequence: TGTGCCAGCAGTTACTCCCACATCTCCTATAATTCACCCCTCCACTTT. Translating it yields CASSYSHISYNSPLHF. The chain couples TRBV6-2 or TRBV6-3 to TRBJ1-6; D ambiguous. The ends were cut back, 0 bases at V and 0 bases at J, with 6 bases in the middle. The CDR3 runs to 16 residues. Germline values: CDR1 MNHEY, CDR2 SVGEGT.